The clone carrying this T cell receptor beta chain showed up just a few times. Its antigen is unknown. The sample originates from a study of CD8 T cells in ankylosing spondylitis. Study results and limitations: In synovial fluid and blood from reactive arthritis, some motif variants were previously reported. Reports say disease-linked clones showed up significantly more in matched ankylosing spondylitis synovial fluid. A motif of eight or nine highly homologous TCR beta variants was seen as apparently characteristic of ankylosing spondylitis blood.

TCRdb reprocessed the 5' RACE reads with MiXCR, giving one entry per CDR3 protein. Of approximately 550,000 distinct CDR3 sequences in the sample, over 9.5% were seen once. V was pared by 0 bases and J by 5 bases, with 11 bases of the junction left unmatched. This CDR3 has 17 amino acids. Germline CDR1 SGHNT, CDR2 YYREEE (reference sequence). The receptor was isolated from a male donor with ankylosing spondylitis. The sequenced sample was blood, either unsorted or a sorted T cell fraction (not recorded which). The chain uses TRBV5-4 and TRBJ2-5; 9 bases are a match to TRBD2. CDR3 sequence reads: CASSLVPPTSGTETQYF. In DNA form, the CDR3 reads TGTGCCAGCAGCTTGGTCCCTCCGACTAGCGGTACGGAGACCCAGTACTTC.